These T cell receptor beta chains were read from a single sample in a study of cytomegalovirus exposure and HLA in healthy donors. TCRdb keeps only in-frame clones here, not all; method: immunoSEQ multiplex PCR. Among about 120,000 clones listed, 60% to 80% were seen once. The specimen was PBMCs. These receptors were taken from a woman in her 50s in good health and CMV-seronegative. The conserved cysteine and the conserved F or W are not part of the CDR3 here. Fields, in order: V gene, CDR3 protein.

v_call: TRBV28
cdr3_aa: ASGLAGGEQY

v_call: TRBV6-1
cdr3_aa: ASSESGTGVYEQY

v_call: TRBV19
cdr3_aa: ASSPRDRNTEAF

v_call: TRBV14
cdr3_aa: ASSPRQTNTGELF

v_call: TRBV28
cdr3_aa: ASSRRPGQGNEKLF

v_call: TRBV5-1
cdr3_aa: ASSSSSGRVYEQY

v_call: TRBV9
cdr3_aa: ASSVGGGTAEAF

v_call: TRBV11-2
cdr3_aa: ASAGVYNSPLH

v_call: TRBV30
cdr3_aa: AWSFTGGSYEQY

v_call: TRBV28
cdr3_aa: ASTQTSGRYNEQF

v_call: TRBV27
cdr3_aa: ASSLSAGGPFYEQF

v_call: TRBV7-9
cdr3_aa: ASSQFREETQY

v_call: TRBV5-1
cdr3_aa: ASSLDGTSAYEQY

v_call: TRBV2
cdr3_aa: ASRWEGAGEKLF

v_call: TRBV19
cdr3_aa: ASSKTGHRDPTEAF

v_call: TRBV6-6
cdr3_aa: ASRGTGDYGYT

v_call: TRBV7-8
cdr3_aa: ASSLSGGTEQY

v_call: TRBV27
cdr3_aa: ASSPRTGTHQPQH

v_call: TRBV7-8
cdr3_aa: ASSLGHGTSGRLIGELF

v_call: TRBV6-5
cdr3_aa: ASSQSGLQRREQF

v_call: TRBV30
cdr3_aa: AWSRGGYTIY

v_call: TRBV25-1
cdr3_aa: ASSELQGTDTQY